A single sample is the source of the 27 T cell receptor beta chains below, sequenced in a study of cytomegalovirus exposure and HLA in healthy donors. Primers for the PCR totalled 60 Vbeta and 13 Jbeta. Repertoires were generated with immunoSEQ multiplex PCR, while TCRdb's copy carries only in-frame clones and drops some. The sample yields about 130,000 clones, about 86% seen once. Material for sequencing was PBMCs. All receptors derive from a man younger than 35 in good health and CMV-seronegative.

CDR3 region: CASSLKVASETQYF. The CDR3 DNA reads as TGTGCCAGCAGCCTCAAGGTAGCGAGTGAGACCCAGTACTTC. The chain employs TRBV13 and TRBJ2-5; weak D call: TRBD2 (5 bases). CDR3 length: 14 residues. Germline assignment: CDR1 PRHDT and CDR2 FYEKMQ (reference sequence). Trimming took off 5 bases at V and 5 bases at J, with 15 bases between the two ends.

The V gene is TRBV9, the J gene TRBJ2-1, with a weak D call TRBD2 (6 bases). CDR1 is SGDLS, CDR2 YYNGEE, per germline. This CDR3 spans 12 amino acids. Trimming pared 7 bases from V and 7 bases from J, leaving 12 bases between. CDR3 sequence reads: CASGGALNEQFF. CDR3 DNA: TGTGCCAGCGGAGGGGCCTTAAATGAGCAGTTCTTC.

This chain uses TRBV4-1 with TRBJ1-5, with 7 bases matching TRBD1. J was trimmed by 5 bases and V by 6 bases; bases with no gene match: 4. CDR3 length: 13 residues. Germline CDR1 MGHRA, CDR2 YSYEKL. The CDR3 protein is CASSDREHQPQHF. The CDR3 coding sequence is TGCGCCAGCAGTGACAGGGAACATCAGCCCCAGCATTTT.

V is TRBV14 and J is TRBJ2-7; 8 nucleotides line up with TRBD1. V shed 1 base, J shed 1 base, and the junction held 6 bases outside the gene matches. Germline V gives CDR1 SGHDN, CDR2 FVKESK. The CDR3 is made up of 16 amino acids. CDR3 region: CASSQGSQGGSYEQYF. The CDR3 region has the DNA TGTGCCAGCAGCCAAGGCTCACAGGGGGGATCCTACGAGCAGTACTTC.

The chain uses TRBV19 and TRBJ1-6, with 9 bases matching TRBD1. CDR1 and CDR2 (germline): LNHDA, SQIVND (reference sequence). The CDR3 runs 15 residues. V was pared by 4 bases and J by 10 bases, with 8 bases of the junction left unmatched. The chain's CDR3 is CASSTGDRVKSPLHF. CDR3 coding DNA: TGTGCCAGTAGTACTGGGGACAGGGTTAAATCACCCCTCCACTTT.

CDR3 region: CASSDPGLAIETQYF. DNA for the CDR3: TGCGCCAGCAGTGACCCGGGACTTGCTATAGAGACCCAGTACTTC. This rearrangement joins TRBV10-2 to TRBJ2-5, with D possibly being TRBD2 (6 bases). The CDR3 sequence is 15 residues long. With 3 bases removed from V and 4 bases from J, the gap between germline ends came to 15 bases. The germline CDR1 and CDR2 sequences are WSHSY and SAAADI.

This clone was observed a single time. The chain joins TRBV4-3 to TRBJ2-3; D is unresolved. Germline assignment: CDR1 LGHNA and CDR2 YSLEER. This CDR3 comprises 17 residues. The V gene lost 0 bases and the J gene lost 1 base, with 14 bases spanning the gap. CDR3 coding DNA: TGCGCCAGCAGCCAAGATGTCGGTGTCGGTGGCACAGATACGCAGTATTTT. Translating it yields CASSQDVGVGGTDTQYF.

In this sample, this clone turned up a few times. J is TRBJ2-7 and V is TRBV6-5; perhaps TRBD1 as D (6 bases). V was trimmed by 8 bases and J by 5 bases, leaving 10 bases between them. The germline V gene encodes CDR1 MNHEY and CDR2 SVGAGI. The CDR3 totals 11 residues. As DNA, the CDR3 is TGTGCCAGCCTCAGGGGTAACGAGCAGTACTTC. It yields the protein CASLRGNEQYF.

The J gene is TRBJ2-7, the V gene TRBV4-3; possibly TRBD1 for D (6 bases). V lost 4 bases and J 3 bases, leaving 16 bases between the germline ends. Germline loops: CDR1 LGHNA, CDR2 YSLEER. The CDR3 sequence is 15 residues long. The CDR3 DNA reads TGCGCCAGCAGCCGTAGCCTTGGGGGCCACTACGAGCAGTACTTC. It encodes CASSRSLGGHYEQYF.

V gene TRBV7-2 combines with J gene TRBJ2-1, with 7 bases identical to TRBD2. Germline trimming cut 1 base from V and 1 base from J; bases unmatched to any gene: 7. The germline CDR1 and CDR2 sequences are SGHTA and FQGNSA. This CDR3 contains 17 residues. CDR3 region: CASSLVDGGWSYNEQFF. The DNA for the CDR3 is TGTGCCAGCAGCTTAGTGGACGGGGGGTGGTCCTACAATGAGCAGTTCTTC. Supplemented by reference TRBV7-2 and TRBJ2-1, the full variable domain reads GAGVSQSPSNKVTEKGKDVELRCDPISGHTALYWYRQSLGQGLEFLIYFQGNSAPDKSGLPSDRFSAERTGGSVSTLTIQRTQQEDSAVYLCASSLVDGGWSYNEQFFGPGTRLTVL.

The chain uses TRBV13 and TRBJ2-3; D not resolved. This CDR3 region has 11 residues. Germline lookup yields CDR1 PRHDT and CDR2 FYEKMQ (reference sequence). Trimming left V 5 bases short and J 6 bases short, with 6 bases between. Here the CDR3 reads CASSLSDTQYF. The CDR3 region has the DNA TGTGCCAGCAGCCTGTCGGATACGCAGTATTTT.

The chain links TRBV6-6 to TRBJ2-1; D is unclear. Germline V gene lookup returns CDR1 MNHNY and CDR2 SVGAGI (reference sequence). Trimming left V 4 bases short and J 0 bases short, with 10 bases between. The CDR3 runs 15 residues. CDR3 in amino acids: CASSLGASSYNEQFF. CDR3 coding DNA: TGTGCCAGCAGTTTAGGAGCAAGCTCCTACAATGAGCAGTTCTTC.

This clone was seen only a few times. The chain recombines TRBV15 with TRBJ2-6, with TRBD1 identical over 9 bases. V shed 2 bases, J shed 3 bases, and the junction held 11 bases outside the gene matches. This CDR3 comprises 19 residues. Looked up from germline, CDR1 is LNHNV and CDR2 is YYDKDF (reference sequence). CDR3 DNA sequence: TGTGCCACCAGCAGAAAAGCCGGGACAGGGATTTTTGGGGCCAACGTCCTGACTTTC. It codes for CATSRKAGTGIFGANVLTF.

The J gene is TRBJ2-5, the V gene TRBV4-1; 7 nucleotides align to TRBD2. The CDR3 extends over 17 amino acids. CDR1 and CDR2 from the germline V gene are MGHRA and YSYEKL. The V gene end was trimmed by 0 bases and the J gene end by 4 bases; junction bases not matched to a gene: 11. The CDR3 region is CASSQERAGVGGETQYF. The CDR3 DNA is TGCGCCAGCAGCCAAGAACGCGCGGGGGTCGGGGGAGAGACCCAGTACTTC.

This chain links TRBV6-5 with TRBJ1-5, with D uncertain. V was clipped by 6 bases and J by 4 bases, with 7 bases between them. Germline CDR1 and CDR2: MNHEY and SVGAGI. The CDR3 is made up of 12 amino acids. CDR3 protein: CASSHRNQPQHF. The CDR3 coding sequence is TGTGCCAGCAGCCACCGGAATCAGCCCCAGCATTTT.

The chain recombines TRBV5-1 with TRBJ1-2; TRBD1 matches at 11 bases. CDR1 and CDR2 from the germline V gene are SGHRS and YFSETQ. The V and J ends lost 3 bases and 8 bases, in that order; junction bases with no gene match: 6. The CDR3 totals 14 residues. The CDR3 coding sequence is TGCGCCAGCAGCTCCGGACAGGGGGCGGGGGGCTACACCTTC. Translation gives CASSSGQGAGGYTF.

The chain joins TRBV30 to TRBJ1-4, with 7 bases matching TRBD1. Germline CDR1 GTSNPN, CDR2 SVGIG (reference sequence). Trimming cost V 8 bases and J 7 bases; bases outside gene matches: 7. The CDR3 is 12 residues long. CDR3 DNA sequence: TGTGCCCAAAGACAGGGAACTGAAAAACTGTTTTTT. Protein product: CAQRQGTEKLFF.

The chain recombines TRBV18 with TRBJ1-5; 9 bases are a match to TRBD1. The germline V gene has CDR1 KGHSH and CDR2 LQKENI. After removal of 3 bases from V and 7 bases from J, the junction contained 4 bases not matched to a gene. The CDR3 covers 14 residues. The CDR3 bases are TGTGCCAGCTCACCTACAGGGGGCCAGCAGCCCCAGCATTTT. It specifies CASSPTGGQQPQHF.

This clone was observed a single time. The rearrangement joins TRBV7-9 to TRBJ2-5; weak D call: TRBD1 (6 bases). CDR3 length equals 14 residues. Germline V CDR1 and CDR2: SEHNR, FQNEAQ (reference sequence). Trimming cost V 0 bases and J 4 bases, with 9 bases left between them. As DNA, the CDR3 is TGTGCCAGCAGCTTAGCGATCAGGGGAGAGACCCAGTACTTC. Translating it yields CASSLAIRGETQYF.

The chain employs TRBV7-9 and TRBJ2-1; 7 nucleotides agree with TRBD2. Germline assignment: CDR1 SEHNR and CDR2 FQNEAQ (reference sequence). Trimming cost V 2 bases and J 6 bases; bases outside gene matches: 13. The CDR3 is 17 amino acids. For the CDR3, the DNA is TGTGCCAGCAGCTTAATATCTAAGGGACTATTCTCCAATGAGCAGTTCTTC. Translated, it gives CASSLISKGLFSNEQFF.

The V gene is TRBV27, the J gene TRBJ1-5; 12 nucleotides align to TRBD1. Trimming at V came to 6 bases and at J to 4 bases, leaving 10 bases not matched to a gene. Germline V gene sequence: CDR1 MNHEY, CDR2 SMNVEV (reference sequence). The CDR3 contains 17 residues. The CDR3 DNA sequence: TGTGCCAGCAGCAAGGGGGACAGGGGGCCACAAAATCAGCCCCAGCATTTT. Encoded protein: CASSKGDRGPQNQPQHF.

With respect to this clone: Additional DNA sequences in this sample encode the identical CDR3. The chain carries TRBV4-2 and TRBJ2-3; D perhaps matches TRBD1 (5 bases). The CDR3 has 14 amino acids. The germline V gene encodes CDR1 LGHNA and CDR2 YNFKEQ. V lost 0 bases and J 3 bases, leaving 7 bases between the germline ends. The CDR3 here is CASSQDSGTDTQYF. Here the CDR3 DNA reads TGTGCCAGCAGCCAAGATTCAGGGACAGATACGCAGTATTTT.

V usage is TRBV6-4 and J usage is TRBJ2-1; perhaps TRBD1 as D (6 bases). The CDR3 is 15 amino acids. V shed 4 bases and J shed 4 bases, with 14 bases lying between them. Germline V gene lookup returns CDR1 MRHNA and CDR2 SNTAGT. The CDR3 sequence: CASSVAGEMYNEQFF. For the CDR3, the DNA is TGTGCCAGCAGTGTGGCAGGGGAAATGTACAATGAGCAGTTCTTC.

This chain connects TRBV6-1 to TRBJ1-5; 7 nucleotides agree with TRBD1. There are 19 residues in the CDR3. The germline CDR1 and CDR2 sequences are MNHNS and SASEGT. J was trimmed by 0 bases and V by 3 bases; bases with no gene match: 14. The DNA of the CDR3 is TGTGCCAGCAGTGAGCGCTTCAGGGGGACCACCTATAGCAATCAGCCCCAGCATTTT. Translating it yields CASSERFRGTTYSNQPQHF.

The J gene is TRBJ2-2, the V gene TRBV5-1; D possibly corresponds to TRBD2 (6 bases). The CDR3 covers 15 residues. The germline V and J ends were trimmed by 8 bases and 0 bases, with 14 bases remaining between them. Per the germline V gene, CDR1 is SGHRS and CDR2 is YFSETQ. CDR3 nucleotide sequence: TGCGCCAGTACCCAGGGACTCACGAACACCGGGGAGCTGTTTTTT. Amino acid sequence: CASTQGLTNTGELFF.

The chain links TRBV30 to TRBJ1-5; D is unresolved. The CDR3 is made up of 16 amino acids. Germline values: CDR1 GTSNPN, CDR2 SVGIG (reference sequence). Trimming took 1 base from V and 4 from J, leaving 17 bases between them. The CDR3 DNA follows: TGTGCCTGGAGTGCCTCGACACACCAAAGGAATCAGCCCCAGCATTTT. It translates to CAWSASTHQRNQPQHF.

With regard to this clone: This CDR3 is also generated by other DNA sequences in the sample. The V gene is TRBV30, the J gene TRBJ1-6, with TRBD1 matching over 9 bases. CDR1 GTSNPN and CDR2 SVGIG come from the germline V gene (reference sequence). V lost 3 bases and J lost 10; bases outside the gene matches: 4. CDR3 length: 13 residues. CDR3 DNA: TGTGCCTGGAGGGGACAGGGTGGCTCACCCCTCCACTTT. Residues: CAWRGQGGSPLHF.